This is a list of T cell receptor beta chains from one sample in a study of human T cells and chemical hapten exposure. TCRdb redid the calling of the RACE reads with MiXCR, one entry per CDR3 protein. The sample comprises around 120,000 distinct CDR3 sequences, 13% of which are singletons, and 2.8% rests with the top ten. This specimen consisted of whole blood, obtained in connection with sensitization to the hapten diphenylcyclopropenone (DPC). The receptors shown here come from a woman under 30 with alopecia areata. Some clones in this sample may be carry-over from other donors' samples. Each CDR3 is given with its conserved first and last residue. The order of the fields is V gene, J gene, clone size, D gene, CDR3 length, CDR3 DNA, CDR3 protein. The D gene is left open where the match is weak. The size of a clone is reported for some rows only, either as once, few or many, or as a class for expanded clones.

TRBV11-2,TRBJ2-7,.,TRBD1,17,TGTGCCAGCAGCTTTAAGAGTCGTGGCAGGGGGTTTAGCGAGCAGTACTTC,CASSFKSRGRGFSEQYF
TRBV20-1,TRBJ2-3,.,.,13,.,CSARDVPVHTQYF
TRBV3-1,TRBJ2-3,.,.,13,TGTGCCAGCAGCCAAACCTTGGGGGATACGCAGTATTTT,CASSQTLGDTQYF
TRBV6-1,TRBJ2-2,.,.,14,TGTGCCAGCCATTGGGACGTCGGAACCGGGGAGCTGTTTTTT,CASHWDVGTGELFF
TRBV7-2,TRBJ2-3,.,.,15,TGTGCCAGCAGCTACACAGGCCATAGCACAGATACGCAGTATTTT,CASSYTGHSTDTQYF
TRBV21-1,TRBJ2-7,many,.,14,TGTGCCAGCAGCAACCCCAGGGGGGCCTACGAGCAGTACTTC,CASSNPRGAYEQYF
TRBV5-5,TRBJ1-1,.,.,13,TGTGCCAGCAGCTTGGTCTTATCGGGTGAAGCTTTCTTT,CASSLVLSGEAFF
TRBV11-2,TRBJ1-2,many,TRBD1,16,TGTGCCAGCAGCAAACAGGGACAGGGGCTGGGTTATGGCTACACCTTC,CASSKQGQGLGYGYTF
TRBV6-5,TRBJ1-1,few,.,14,TGTGCCAGCCGCCGGCCGGGGGGGTACGCTGAAGCTTTCTTT,CASRRPGGYAEAFF
TRBV4-3,TRBJ1-2,many,.,14,TGCGCCAGCAGCCAAGATTGGGGCAGCAATGGCTACACCTTC,CASSQDWGSNGYTF
TRBV23-1,TRBJ1-5,few,TRBD1,16,TGCGCCAGCAGTCCCTTGACAGGGACCATTATTCAGCCCCAGCATTTT,CASSPLTGTIIQPQHF
TRBV13,TRBJ2-3,.,.,13,TGTGCCAGCAGCTACCCTGGGACCGATACGCAGTATTTT,CASSYPGTDTQYF
TRBV27,TRBJ2-1,many,.,12,TGTGCCAGCAGTTTGGGAGGGGGGGCTCAGGTCTTC,CASSLGGGAQVF
TRBV19,TRBJ2-3,few,TRBD1,15,TGTGCCAGTAGTATGACAGGGGATCCCAAAGATACGCAGTATTTT,CASSMTGDPKDTQYF
TRBV6-2/TRBV6-3,TRBJ2-7,many,.,15,TGTGCCAGCAGTTACTTGACAGTGCGATCCTACGAGCAGTACTTC,CASSYLTVRSYEQYF
TRBV29-1,TRBJ2-2,.,TRBD2,18,TGCAGCGTTGAAGTGCTTCCTAGCGGGGGTATCGCCACCGGGGAGCTGTTTTTT,CSVEVLPSGGIATGELFF
TRBV6-4,TRBJ2-5,.,TRBD1,13,TGTGCCAGCAGTGGACAGGGCAAAGAGACCCAGTACTTC,CASSGQGKETQYF
TRBV20-1,TRBJ2-1,few,TRBD2,16,TGCAGTGCTAGAGTTATAAGACTAGCGGGGTTGAATGAGCAGTTCTTC,CSARVIRLAGLNEQFF
TRBV12-3/TRBV12-4,TRBJ1-1,few,TRBD1,16,TGTGCCAGCAGTTTTCGGACAGGGTCAAGATTCACTGAAGCTTTCTTT,CASSFRTGSRFTEAFF
TRBV6-6,TRBJ1-6,.,.,15,TGTGCCAGCAGTTACTCGGCAGGTTATAATTCACCCCTCCACTTT,CASSYSAGYNSPLHF
TRBV9,TRBJ2-1,few,.,14,TGTGCCAGCAGCGTAGTAGCGAGTTACAATGAGCAGTTCTTC,CASSVVASYNEQFF
TRBV6-1,TRBJ1-2,many,.,10,TGTGCCAGCAGCGAGAATGGCTACACCTTC,CASSENGYTF
TRBV7-9,TRBJ2-7,many,.,14,TGTGCCAGCAGCTTAACTAGGCAAGGAGACGAGCAGTACTTC,CASSLTRQGDEQYF
TRBV4-3,TRBJ2-7,.,TRBD1,15,TGCGCCAGCAGCCAAACAGGGGATAACGCCTACGAGCAGTACTTC,CASSQTGDNAYEQYF
TRBV7-9,TRBJ1-5,.,.,15,TGTGCCAGCAGCTTAGCGGGGCGGGGATGGCAGCCCCAGCATTTT,CASSLAGRGWQPQHF
TRBV20-1,TRBJ2-1,few,TRBD2,15,TGCAGTGCCCCGACGGCGGGGGTTCGTTACAATGAGCAGTTCTTC,CSAPTAGVRYNEQFF
TRBV20-1,TRBJ2-7,few,.,14,TGCAGTGCTCTTCCTCATCGCCTCTCCTACGAGCAGTACTTC,CSALPHRLSYEQYF
TRBV11-2,TRBJ2-6,few,.,20,TGTGCCAGCAGCTTGACCGGGACCCTAAATCGCCTTTCTGGGGCCAACGTCCTGACTTTC,CASSLTGTLNRLSGANVLTF
TRBV7-6,TRBJ2-3,.,TRBD1,14,TGTGCCAGCAGCATACAGGGGAGCACAGATACGCAGTATTTT,CASSIQGSTDTQYF